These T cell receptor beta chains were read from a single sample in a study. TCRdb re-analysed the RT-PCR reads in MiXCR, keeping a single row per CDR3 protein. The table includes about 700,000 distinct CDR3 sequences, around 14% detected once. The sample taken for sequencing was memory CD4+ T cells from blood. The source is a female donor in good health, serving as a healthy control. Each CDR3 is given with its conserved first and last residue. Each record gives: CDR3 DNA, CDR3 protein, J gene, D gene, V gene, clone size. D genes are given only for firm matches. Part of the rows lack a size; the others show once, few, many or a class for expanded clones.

CDR3nt: TGTGCCAGCAGCTTTTACGGCGGAGACACAGATACGCAGTATTTT; CDR3aa: CASSFYGGDTDTQYF; j_gene: TRBJ2-3; d_gene: .; v_gene: TRBV7-8; abundance: .
CDR3nt: TGCAGTGCTCATCGACTAGCGGGAGGGAGCACAGATACGCAGTATTTT; CDR3aa: CSAHRLAGGSTDTQYF; j_gene: TRBJ2-3; d_gene: TRBD2; v_gene: TRBV20-1; abundance: .
CDR3nt: TGTGCCAGCAGTTTCTGGGACAGGGCCAATGAAGCTTTCTTT; CDR3aa: CASSFWDRANEAFF; j_gene: TRBJ1-1; d_gene: TRBD1; v_gene: TRBV12-3/TRBV12-4; abundance: many
CDR3nt: TGTGCCAGCAGTGAATCCGGGACAGGAGTCTCTACTAATGAAAAACTGTTTTTT; CDR3aa: CASSESGTGVSTNEKLFF; j_gene: TRBJ1-4; d_gene: TRBD1; v_gene: TRBV2; abundance: .
CDR3nt: TGTGCCAGAAGCTGGATACCAAGGGGGACTGAAGCTTTCTTT; CDR3aa: CARSWIPRGTEAFF; j_gene: TRBJ1-1; d_gene: .; v_gene: TRBV5-3; abundance: .
CDR3nt: TGTGCCAGCAGCTTACAAGGGGGACGACAGACTAACTATGGCTACACCTTC; CDR3aa: CASSLQGGRQTNYGYTF; j_gene: TRBJ1-2; d_gene: .; v_gene: TRBV7-3; abundance: .
CDR3nt: TGTGCCAGCAGTGAAATTTACAGGGGGCAGGGTGAGCAGTTCTTC; CDR3aa: CASSEIYRGQGEQFF; j_gene: TRBJ2-1; d_gene: TRBD1; v_gene: TRBV2; abundance: .
CDR3nt: TGCGCCAGCAGCCCCGGGACTAGGGATGAGCAGTTCTTC; CDR3aa: CASSPGTRDEQFF; j_gene: TRBJ2-1; d_gene: TRBD2; v_gene: TRBV5-1; abundance: few
CDR3nt: TGTGCCAGCAGGATAGGAGGCAGGCAGACCCAGTACTTC; CDR3aa: CASRIGGRQTQYF; j_gene: TRBJ2-5; d_gene: .; v_gene: TRBV28; abundance: many
CDR3nt: TGCAGCGTAGGACAGTACTCGGGGACTGAAGCTTTCTTT; CDR3aa: CSVGQYSGTEAFF; j_gene: TRBJ1-1; d_gene: .; v_gene: TRBV29-1; abundance: once
CDR3nt: TGTGCCAGCAGCTCACCACAGGGGCGCTACTCTGGGGCCAACGTCCTGACTTTC; CDR3aa: CASSSPQGRYSGANVLTF; j_gene: TRBJ2-6; d_gene: TRBD1; v_gene: TRBV5-4; abundance: .
CDR3nt: TGTGCCAGCAGCTTAGGGGGAATTCGTACAGATACGCAGTATTTT; CDR3aa: CASSLGGIRTDTQYF; j_gene: TRBJ2-3; d_gene: .; v_gene: TRBV7-2; abundance: many
CDR3nt: TGTGCCAGCAGTTACCGAAGGGGTGGGACTGAAGCTTTCTTT; CDR3aa: CASSYRRGGTEAFF; j_gene: TRBJ1-1; d_gene: .; v_gene: TRBV6-5; abundance: many
CDR3nt: TGCGCCAGCAGTGAGGCCTCGGGAGTGGGCACAGATACGCAGTATTTT; CDR3aa: CASSEASGVGTDTQYF; j_gene: TRBJ2-3; d_gene: .; v_gene: TRBV10-2; abundance: many
CDR3nt: TGCAGTGCTTGGGCTGGGATAGCCCAGTACTTC; CDR3aa: CSAWAGIAQYF; j_gene: TRBJ2-5; d_gene: .; v_gene: TRBV20-1; abundance: many
CDR3nt: TGTGCCAGCAGCTTATTGGCGGGCGGCGGGGAGCTGTTTTTT; CDR3aa: CASSLLAGGGELFF; j_gene: TRBJ2-2; d_gene: .; v_gene: TRBV7-3; abundance: few
CDR3nt: TGCGCCAGCAGCACGGCCGCCGGGGGAAATGAGCAGTTCTTC; CDR3aa: CASSTAAGGNEQFF; j_gene: TRBJ2-1; d_gene: .; v_gene: TRBV5-1; abundance: few
CDR3nt: TGTGCCAGCAGTTCGTGGTGGCTAGCTCTGAACAATGAGCAGTTCTTC; CDR3aa: CASSSWWLALNNEQFF; j_gene: TRBJ2-1; d_gene: .; v_gene: TRBV12-3/TRBV12-4; abundance: few
CDR3nt: TGTGCCAGCAGCCGTCAGACAGGTGTGACAGATACGCAGTATTTT; CDR3aa: CASSRQTGVTDTQYF; j_gene: TRBJ2-3; d_gene: .; v_gene: TRBV4-2; abundance: many
CDR3nt: TGTGCCAGCAGCCCTGATCCCCAGCAAATTATTCAGTACTTC; CDR3aa: CASSPDPQQIIQYF; j_gene: TRBJ2-4; d_gene: .; v_gene: TRBV5-5; abundance: many
CDR3nt: TGTGCCAGCAGCTTTCACGGTTTCAACACTGAAGCTTTCTTT; CDR3aa: CASSFHGFNTEAFF; j_gene: TRBJ1-1; d_gene: .; v_gene: TRBV5-6; abundance: many
CDR3nt: TGTGCCAGCAGTTTAAGTGGTACAGGGGGAAATGAAAAACTGTTTTTT; CDR3aa: CASSLSGTGGNEKLFF; j_gene: TRBJ1-4; d_gene: TRBD1; v_gene: TRBV27; abundance: .
CDR3nt: TGTGCCAGCAGTTTACCGGGACAGGGGGCTTCCGATACGCAGTATTTT; CDR3aa: CASSLPGQGASDTQYF; j_gene: TRBJ2-3; d_gene: TRBD1; v_gene: TRBV27; abundance: few
CDR3nt: TGTGCCAGCAGTGCACAGGGGACAGGCTACGAGCAGTACTTC; CDR3aa: CASSAQGTGYEQYF; j_gene: TRBJ2-7; d_gene: TRBD1; v_gene: TRBV2; abundance: .
CDR3nt: TGTGCCAGTAGTACCCCGATAGCCTGGTCTGAGCAGTTCTTC; CDR3aa: CASSTPIAWSEQFF; j_gene: TRBJ2-1; d_gene: .; v_gene: TRBV19; abundance: .
CDR3nt: TGTGCCAGCAGTTTGACGGGCGTCGGTACAGAGACCCAGCATTTT; CDR3aa: CASSLTGVGTETQHF; j_gene: TRBJ1-5; d_gene: .; v_gene: TRBV12-3/TRBV12-4; abundance: .
CDR3nt: TGTGCCATCTCTGGGCGGGAAAACGCAGATACGCAGTATTTT; CDR3aa: CAISGRENADTQYF; j_gene: TRBJ2-3; d_gene: .; v_gene: TRBV10-3; abundance: many
CDR3nt: TGCGCCAGCAGCTTCTCGCAGGGCAATGAAAAACTGTTTTTT; CDR3aa: CASSFSQGNEKLFF; j_gene: TRBJ1-4; d_gene: .; v_gene: TRBV5-1; abundance: .
CDR3nt: TGTGCCAGCAGCTTAGGAGACCGTTGGTCCTACAATGAGCAGTTCTTC; CDR3aa: CASSLGDRWSYNEQFF; j_gene: TRBJ2-1; d_gene: .; v_gene: TRBV7-8; abundance: .
CDR3nt: TGTGCCAGCAGTTTAGATCTAACCCAGTACTTC; CDR3aa: CASSLDLTQYF; j_gene: TRBJ2-5; d_gene: .; v_gene: TRBV28; abundance: .
CDR3nt: TGTGCCACCAGTGCAGCCGACCTAAGAGAGACCCAGTACTTC; CDR3aa: CATSAADLRETQYF; j_gene: TRBJ2-5; d_gene: .; v_gene: TRBV24-1; abundance: many
CDR3nt: TGTGCCAGCAGCTTAAACGAGGGACCCTATGGCTACACCTTC; CDR3aa: CASSLNEGPYGYTF; j_gene: TRBJ1-2; d_gene: .; v_gene: TRBV7-2; abundance: .
CDR3nt: TGTGCCACCAGCTCCAGGCTGGGCAGGGGTAACACCGGGGAGCTGTTTTTT; CDR3aa: CATSSRLGRGNTGELFF; j_gene: TRBJ2-2; d_gene: .; v_gene: TRBV15; abundance: many
CDR3nt: TGTGCCAGCAGCTTATTTGCGGGAGGGCCGGGCGAGCAGTACTTC; CDR3aa: CASSLFAGGPGEQYF; j_gene: TRBJ2-7; d_gene: TRBD2; v_gene: TRBV7-2; abundance: .
CDR3nt: TGCGCCAGCAGGAACTCCGCGGGACAGGGGAACAATGAGCAGTTCTTC; CDR3aa: CASRNSAGQGNNEQFF; j_gene: TRBJ2-1; d_gene: TRBD1; v_gene: TRBV5-1; abundance: few
CDR3nt: TGTGCCAGCAGCTTAGAGAGAGGGGGAGGGCAGCCCCAGCATTTT; CDR3aa: CASSLERGGGQPQHF; j_gene: TRBJ1-5; d_gene: .; v_gene: TRBV11-2; abundance: .